The sequence of this T cell receptor (beta chain) was determined in a study of spatial heterogeneity in lung cancer (dated by TCRdb to between 2017 and 2020). As for the study more broadly: More beta-chain than alpha-chain transcripts were consistently detected, likely reflecting higher beta-chain transcript abundance. In tumor regions, TCR transcript counts showed a strong correlation with a T cell transcriptional module score derived from matched bulk RNA-seq. In the raw uncorrected reads, each unique combination of TCR and UMI appeared more than ten times on average. In non-small cell lung cancer, the study quantitatively compared TCR alpha and beta repertoires across several tumor regions, matched nontumor lung, and blood. Nonsynonymous mutation counts, determined by whole-exome sequencing of tumor tissue, were related to features of the TCR repertoire. At surgery, fewer than 250 tumor regions, roughly 62 matched nontumor lung samples and more than 55 PBMC samples were TCR-sequenced for both alpha and beta chains. What the authors observed across the whole study: A correlation was observed between the number of expanded intratumoral alpha and beta TCRs and the tumor nonsynonymous mutation count. Confirming at a functional level the hypothesis that regional TCRs recognize regional mutations was considered to require additional single-cell paired TCR alpha and beta sequencing. Counts of ubiquitous and regional expanded TCRs correlated with counts of ubiquitous and regional nonsynonymous mutations, respectively. TCR-seq coverage of tumor T cells was estimated at only 7% to 8.5% for alpha chains and approximately 12% for beta chains.

The sample's time point label is to be understood as: sample taken at primary tumor resection. The donors were fewer than 90 patients from the lung TRACERx cohort who had early-stage, untreated non-small cell lung cancer. For TCR sequencing, whole RNA was extracted from tumor and nontumor lung tissue, or from cryopreserved PBMC samples, and no cell sorting was done. Patients were selected for TCR sequencing only if sufficient RNA was available from at least two tumor regions. Before being selected, tumor and adjacent nontumor lung specimens were reviewed by a lung pathologist. From the cysteine through the phenylalanine, the CDR3 covers 13 amino acids. Left in the record is the CDR3 DNA by itself, 39 bases read in frame from the first base. V and J lose 7 bases and 1 base, and a span of 10 bases separates them. CDR1 MNHNS and CDR2 SASEGT were looked up in the germline V gene. Libraries were made using 5' RACE. The sample was run on a NextSeq 500. The TCR library protocol attached a unique molecular identifier to each TCR cDNA molecule to allow correction of PCR and sequencing errors. The authors' pipeline ran thus. TCR identification, UMI-based error correction and CDR3 extraction were all carried out with Decombinator tools. TCRs above a frequency of 2 per 1,000, corresponding to the top 1% of the tumor frequency distribution, were defined as expanded. Expanded tumor TCRs were classed as regional if statistically deemed absent (corrected P<0.05) from at least one tumor region, otherwise ubiquitous. Renyi diversity was computed with the R vegan package after each repertoire had been subsampled 100 times to 5,000 TCRs. CDR3 similarity networks were built from amino acid triplet string-kernel similarity, with CDR3s being connected when pairwise similarity was above 0.82. TCRdb cleaned the public reads at Q25 with fastp, built clones with MiXCR and kept in-frame beta chains. Identical CDR3 protein sequences are pooled into one entry, listed with their most common genes and DNA. None of the V and J calls come from the authors' own analysis; TCRdb made them. A total of 9,000 to 10,000 distinct CDR3 sequences appear in this sample, less than 6.5% of them only once. The ten top clones hold roughly a quarter of the sample.

This clonotype was detected ten times or more. Its antigen is currently not known. No much larger clone is present one base from it, and per-base qualities are unavailable. The V and J genes are TRBV6-1 and TRBJ1-1; the D gene remains uncertain. The clonotype comes from a female donor with early-stage non-small cell lung cancer. The material was lung tumor tissue, obtained at surgery. The DNA sequence is TGTGCCAGCACCCCTCGAGAGAACACTGAAGCTTTCTTT. Translated, this gives CASTPRENTEAFF.